What follows are 20 T cell receptor beta chains derived from one specimen sequenced in a study of control samples from healthy donors and cancer patients. TCRdb keeps only in-frame clones here, not all; method: immunoSEQ multiplex PCR. This sample carries around 140,000 clones, 89% of them seen once, and the ten largest clones take 6.5% to 9.5%. The sequencing input was PBMCs. All receptors derive from a man aged 50 or older with head and neck cancer.

This clone showed up just once. The chain joins TRBV5-5 to TRBJ2-6; D remains ambiguous. V was trimmed by 1 base and J by 2 bases, leaving 10 bases between them. Per the germline V gene, CDR1 is SGHKS and CDR2 is YYEKEE (reference sequence). The length of the CDR3 is 16 residues. CDR3 in DNA: TGTGCCAGCAGCTTGTCTTACGGTACTGGGGCCAACGTCCTGACTTTC. This translates into CASSLSYGTGANVLTF.

Judged by abundance, this clone is medium-sized. V usage is TRBV19 and J usage is TRBJ1-5, with TRBD1 as a possible D gene (6 bases). Germline V gene sequence: CDR1 LNHDA, CDR2 SQIVND (reference sequence). The CDR3 consists of 16 residues. V shed 7 bases and J shed 0 bases, with 16 bases lying between them. Here the CDR3 reads CASKDTGANSNQPQHF. In DNA, the CDR3 is TGTGCCAGTAAAGATACGGGGGCGAATAGCAATCAGCCCCAGCATTTT.

The chain couples TRBV4-2 to TRBJ2-7; 7 bases are a match to TRBD2. Trimming removed 0 bases from V and 3 bases from J; junction bases left unmatched: 11. Per the germline V gene, CDR1 is LGHNA and CDR2 is YNFKEQ. The CDR3 has 17 amino acids. CDR3 sequence (DNA): TGTGCCAGCAGCCAAGATGGTGGCGGGGGATTGGGCTACGAGCAGTACTTC. This sequence encodes CASSQDGGGGLGYEQYF.

The chain couples TRBV15 to TRBJ1-5, with D possibly TRBD1 on 6 matching bases. The CDR3 is 13 amino acids. Germline lookup yields CDR1 LNHNV and CDR2 YYDKDF (reference sequence). Trimming stripped 0 bases from V and 9 bases from J, with 9 bases between. Here the CDR3 DNA reads TGTGCCACCAGCAGAGATCAGGGGCCGCCCCAGCATTTT. Its translation: CATSRDQGPPQHF.

The V gene is TRBV5-1, the J gene TRBJ2-1, with TRBD2 identical over 14 bases. This CDR3 is 17 amino acids long. Germline V gene lookup returns CDR1 SGHRS and CDR2 YFSETQ. Unmatched junction bases numbered 3, after V lost 4 bases and J lost 0 bases. For the CDR3, the DNA is TGCGCCAGCAGCCACGGGACTAGCGGGAGCTCCTACAATGAGCAGTTCTTC. Protein product: CASSHGTSGSSYNEQFF. Together with reference TRBV5-1 and TRBJ2-1, the CDR3 gives the full variable domain: KAGVTQTPRYLIKTRGQQVTLSCSPISGHRSVSWYQQTPGQGLQFLFEYFSETQRNKGNFPGRFSGRQFSNSRSEMNVSTLELGDSALYLCASSHGTSGSSYNEQFFGPGTRLTVL.

This clone occurred once. The gene calls are TRBV24-1 and TRBJ1-5; weak D call: TRBD1 (6 bases). The CDR3 sequence is 16 residues long. CDR1 KGHDR and CDR2 SFDVKD come from the germline V gene. The germline V and J ends were trimmed by 6 bases and 0 bases, with 14 bases remaining between them. For the CDR3, the DNA is TGTGCCACCAGTCCAAACACAGGGTATAGCAATCAGCCCCAGCATTTT. As protein: CATSPNTGYSNQPQHF.

This clone has just one count. The chain combines TRBV5-1 with TRBJ2-7; TRBD2 matches at 13 bases. V trimming: 4 bases; J trimming: 3 bases; junction bases outside the gene matches: 4. The CDR3 runs 15 residues. CDR1 and CDR2 from the germline V gene are SGHRS and YFSETQ. CDR3 DNA sequence: TGCGCCAGCAGCACCGGGACTAGCGGGAACTACGAGCAGTACTTC. This gives the protein CASSTGTSGNYEQYF.

This clone was observed once. The J gene is TRBJ1-1, the V gene TRBV9; D remains ambiguous. The germline CDR1 and CDR2 sequences are SGDLS and YYNGEE. The V end was cut by 0 bases, the J end by 0 bases, with 6 bases between. CDR3 length equals 14 residues. CDR3 region: CASSVGGVNTEAFF. The CDR3 DNA is TGTGCCAGCAGCGTAGGAGGAGTGAACACTGAAGCTTTCTTT.

In its sample, this clone was seen a few times. This chain uses TRBV5-1 with TRBJ2-1; 7 bases match TRBD1. Germline CDR1 SGHRS, CDR2 YFSETQ. J gave up 2 bases and V 0 bases, and 8 bases lay outside the gene matches. The CDR3 has 17 residues. The CDR3 loop is CASSLAPQGIPYNEQFF. Here the CDR3 DNA reads TGCGCCAGCAGCTTGGCTCCACAGGGGATCCCCTACAATGAGCAGTTCTTC.

The DNA of the CDR3 is TGTGCCACCAGTGATCCCCGGGGTTCGGGGGGTGAGCAGTTCTTC. Translating it yields CATSDPRGSGGEQFF. V gene TRBV24-1 combines with J gene TRBJ2-1, with 7 bases that match TRBD2. With 3 bases clipped from V and 9 bases from J, the junction kept 10 bases outside the gene matches. The length of the CDR3 is 15 residues. The germline CDR1 and CDR2 sequences are KGHDR and SFDVKD.

The J gene is TRBJ2-2, the V gene TRBV7-2; D is undetermined. Germline CDR1 and CDR2: SGHTA and FQGNSA. The CDR3 is made up of 17 amino acids. V lost 3 bases, J lost 0 bases, and 14 bases lay in between. In nucleotides, the CDR3 is TGTGCCAGCAGCTTCAACTTAGGAACGGCGAACACCGGGGAGCTGTTTTTT. Residues: CASSFNLGTANTGELFF. Complete variable domain (other parts from reference TRBV7-2 and TRBJ2-2): GAGVSQSPSNKVTEKGKDVELRCDPISGHTALYWYRQSLGQGLEFLIYFQGNSAPDKSGLPSDRFSAERTGGSVSTLTIQRTQQEDSAVYLCASSFNLGTANTGELFFGEGSRLTVL.

The rearrangement links TRBV7-3 to TRBJ2-1, with unresolved D. This CDR3 has 15 residues. V was clipped by 4 bases and J by 0 bases, with 10 bases between them. Germline V gene sequence: CDR1 SGHTA, CDR2 FQGTGA. The CDR3 region is CASSSDRSSYNEQFF. CDR3 bases: TGTGCCAGCAGCTCCGACCGAAGCTCCTACAATGAGCAGTTCTTC. Based on the CDR3 plus reference TRBV7-3 and TRBJ2-1, the full variable domain is GAGVSQTPSNKVTEKGKYVELRCDPISGHTALYWYRQSLGQGPEFLIYFQGTGAADDSGLPNDRFFAVRPEGSVSTLKIQRTERGDSAVYLCASSSDRSSYNEQFFGPGTRLTVL.

J is TRBJ1-1 and V is TRBV10-3; D unresolved. CDR3 length equals 12 residues. V shed 6 bases and J shed 1 base, with 6 bases lying between them. From germline, CDR1 is ENHRY and CDR2 SYGVKD. DNA of the CDR3: TGTGCCATCAGACGGGAGAACACTGAAGCTTTCTTT. Protein sequence: CAIRRENTEAFF.

This chain connects TRBV19 to TRBJ1-1; unclear D gene. The V end lost 3 bases, the J end lost 8 bases, and 10 bases lay between the germline ends. The CDR3 covers 12 residues. Looked up from germline, CDR1 is LNHDA and CDR2 is SQIVND (reference sequence). CDR3 nucleotide sequence: TGTGCCAGTAGTATTATGGGGATCGAAGCTTTCTTT. Protein sequence: CASSIMGIEAFF.

The chain carries TRBV29-1 and TRBJ2-1; D is possibly TRBD1 or TRBD2 (5 bases each). The CDR3 has 15 residues. With 5 bases removed from V and 2 bases from J, the gap between germline ends came to 16 bases. The germline CDR1 and CDR2 sequences are SQVTM and ANQGSEA. The CDR3 DNA reads as TGCAGCGTTATACCCCCGGGGCGAACCTACAATGAGCAGTTCTTC. This gives the protein CSVIPPGRTYNEQFF.

The genes are TRBV5-1 and TRBJ2-7, with D perhaps given as TRBD1 or TRBD2 (5 bases each). The germline V and J ends were trimmed by 5 bases and 0 bases, with 9 bases remaining between them. CDR1 SGHRS and CDR2 YFSETQ come from the germline V gene. This CDR3 has 13 amino acids. In nucleotides, the CDR3 is TGCGCCAGCAGTTGGGGGACCTCCTACGAGCAGTACTTC. It is translated as CASSWGTSYEQYF.

The chain has TRBV21-1 and TRBJ2-1; the tabulated D call, TRBD1, remains unverified against the DNA. TRBV21-1 is a listed pseudogene. The CDR3 length is 14 residues. CDR3 region: CASTQGICYNEQFF. The CDR3 nucleotides are TGTGCCAGCACCCAGGGGATTTGCTACAATGAGCAGTTCTTC.

The chain has TRBV11-2 and TRBJ1-5; maybe TRBD1 (5 bases). Per germline, CDR1 SGHAT and CDR2 FQNNGV. CDR3 length: 12 amino acids. The V end lost 2 bases, the J end lost 7 bases, and 6 bases lay between the germline ends. CDR3 DNA sequence: TGTGCCAGCAGCTTAACAGGACAGCCCCAGCATTTT. Translated: CASSLTGQPQHF.

The V and J genes are TRBV20-1 and TRBJ2-1, with D perhaps matching TRBD2 (6 bases). The germline gives CDR1 DFQATT, CDR2 SNEGSKA (reference sequence). The CDR3 sequence is 16 residues long. Deletions cut 3 bases from V and 1 base from J, with 16 bases between. CDR3 loop: CSASSSGVGSYNEQFF. The CDR3 DNA reads TGCAGTGCTAGTTCTTCGGGGGTAGGATCCTACAATGAGCAGTTCTTC.

The rearrangement joins TRBV10-3 to TRBJ1-2; 9 bases map to TRBD1. With 3 bases clipped from V and 8 bases from J, the junction kept 10 bases outside the gene matches. Germline CDR1 reads ENHRY; CDR2 reads SYGVKD. This CDR3 spans 15 amino acids. In nucleotides, the CDR3 is TGTGCCATCAGTGATCCGGGGACAGGGCTAGGAGGCTACACCTTC. Residues: CAISDPGTGLGGYTF.